This TCR beta chain stems from a study of blood T cells in healthy people across ages (dated by TCRdb to 2015 to 2017). Background for the entire study: Template switching captured roughly one uniquely barcoded TCR beta cDNA molecule per two T cells in model experiments. Age-related changes in TCR beta repertoire diversity were measured in the study by deep sequencing normalized with unique cDNA molecular identifiers. Donors were grouped into four age groups: young (average roughly 17 years), middle-aged (about 38), aged (roughly 67) and long-lived (less than 85). To avoid experimental bias, donors of different ages were randomly spread across the sequencing lanes. For two donors (one aged 18 to 29 and one aged 80 or older), the study analyzed two additional independent replicas of 1 million unique cDNA reads from the same blood draw. The study at large found these results: Because the CMV infection status of the donors was unknown, age-related changes in expanded clonotypes may potentially have been confounded. Bulk unsorted PBMC profiling prevented conclusive comparison of naive and antigen-experienced compartments. As age increased, observed TCR beta diversity per million T cells dropped in a roughly linear way, and a significant reduction was already evident by age about 40. Estimates of total diversity from one million sequenced T cells were regarded as lower bounds and underestimates. The percentage of naive T cells measured by flow cytometry correlated strongly with observed TCR beta diversity. Compared with the aged group, the long-lived group had more naive CD4+ T cells, fewer expanded clones and increased TCR diversity, suggesting age selection.

The table lists this clonotype with many counts. Its antigen is not yet known. Qualities for individual bases were not recorded, and no much larger clone is one base off. The donors were 40 or so Caucasian individuals from Russia, aged roughly 6 to 90 years, who were systemically healthy. Roughly 10 milliliters of peripheral blood were drawn from each donor into EDTA-treated Vacutainer tubes. Ficoll-Paque density-gradient centrifugation was used to isolate PBMCs, with at least 6.5 million per sample. Trizol reagent was used to extract total RNA from PBMCs, with at least 5 micrograms per sample. For every donor, flow cytometry on a PBMC aliquot measured the percentage of naive CD45RAhigh/CD27high T cells. Library generation was performed with 5' RACE. Sequenced on an Illumina HiSeq 2500. The second PCR ran for roughly 6 to 11 cycles and used a J-beta primer mix along with a sample-barcoded 5' primer. A unique molecular identifier was introduced onto each TCR beta cDNA molecule by a template-switch 5' adaptor carrying 12 random nucleotides. At least 2.5 million CDR3-containing paired-end reads were obtained from each sample. The Mint cDNA synthesis kit, primed by a TRBC-specific oligonucleotide, was used to synthesize first-strand cDNA from all RNA. All cDNA was treated with uracil-DNA glycosylase and then went through a first 18-cycle PCR with the universal primers M1SS and BC2_uni_R. In the source study's methods: Each sample was normalized by randomly selecting 1 million high-quality reads, each carrying a distinct molecular identifier. Instead of being binned into consensus sequences, reads that shared molecular identifiers were thrown out. MiTCR, with a Q25 quality threshold and the strictest error-elimination algorithm, was used for CDR3 identification, clonotype clustering and error correction. Lower-bound total TCR beta diversity was estimated with a nonparametric unseen species model using Euler transformation. In TCRdb, the public reads were trimmed at Q25 with fastp and aligned with MiXCR, with productive beta chains retained. Every CDR3 protein is listed once, alongside the most common genes and DNA of its rows. TCRdb, not the original authors, processed these V and J calls. This sample lists roughly 680,000 distinct CDR3 sequences; roughly half were detected once. The ten largest clones represent roughly 13% of the sample.

The sequenced material came from blood. This sequence was found in a woman at least 80 years old in good health.

The CDR3 is CSARDLIVGGNEQFF. The nucleotide sequence reads TGCAGTGCTAGAGATTTAATAGTGGGGGGGAATGAGCAGTTCTTC. The chain is encoded by TRBV20-1 joined to TRBJ2-1, with 7 bases aligning to TRBD2. V is pruned by 0 bases and J by 7 bases, leaving 9 bases of the junction without a gene match. The germline V gene (reference sequence) provides CDR1 DFQATT and CDR2 SNEGSKA. Measured from the cysteine to the phenylalanine, the CDR3 is 15 residues long. Left in the record is the CDR3 DNA by itself, 45 bases read in frame from the first base.